The source of this TCR beta chain is a study of control samples from healthy donors and cancer patients (TCRdb year 2020). As regards this clone: What antigen it recognizes has not been identified.

Library preparation used the immunoSEQ multiplex PCR assay. The table comes from immuneACCESS by way of TCRdb, which keeps in-frame sequences with V and J called. Part of the clones is missing from these tables; in studies checked, under half for an unresolved V gene and the rest for unknown reasons. The sample has about 210,000 clones on record. The ten biggest clones cover roughly 2% of the sample. The sequence derives from a woman aged 25-40 years in good health. Material for sequencing was blood.

The DNA is TGTGCCACCAGCAGAGATCCGGAGCGGGAGCAGTACTTC. Its translation is CATSRDPEREQYF. The chain joins TRBV15 to TRBJ2-7; matching of 5 bases hints at TRBD2 as the D gene. The V end loses 0 bases and the J end loses 7 bases, and a stretch of 10 bases separates them. From cysteine to phenylalanine, the CDR3 is 13 amino acids long. This entry keeps only the CDR3 DNA: 39 bases, framed from base 1. CDR1 and CDR2 are read off the germline V gene (reference sequence) as LNHNV and YYDKDF.